This entry lists 8 T cell receptor beta chains sequenced from one sample in a study of human T cells and chemical hapten exposure (dated by TCRdb to the early 2020s). The sample's time point, from its label and the paper: patch test 2, 6 weeks after DPC sensitization. The sample's treatment or condition label is to be understood as: therapeutic diphenylcyclopropenone sensitization with weekly scalp DPC. Libraries were made using RACE. TCRdb records NextSeq 500 as the sequencer. TCRdb's own reprocessing of the public reads used fastp at Q25 and MiXCR and kept productive beta chains. Every entry covers one CDR3 protein and lists the most common genes and DNA from its rows. The sample records some 42,000 distinct CDR3 sequences, about 8.9% of which are singletons. The ten largest clonotypes hold approximately 16% of the sample. The source material was whole blood, sampled in connection with sensitization to the hapten diphenylcyclopropenone (DPC). The source of these receptors is a woman between 35 and 50 years old with alopecia areata. Some clones in this sample may be carry-over from other donors' samples.

This clonotype was counted ten times or more. The chain links TRBV5-1 to TRBJ2-1; weak D call: TRBD2 (5 bases). Germline V gives CDR1 SGHRS, CDR2 YFSETQ. The CDR3 has 14 residues. V was trimmed by 9 bases and J by 6 bases, leaving 19 bases between them. CDR3 region: CATSRSNAGNEQFF. The CDR3 DNA is TGCGCCACCTCTCGGTCAAACGCGGGCAATGAGCAGTTCTTC.

This clonotype was seen at least ten times. The gene calls are TRBV4-1 and TRBJ2-1; D not certain. Germline V CDR1 and CDR2: MGHRA, YSYEKL. The V and J ends lost 1 base and 10 bases respectively, with 11 bases between them. This CDR3 comprises 13 residues. CDR3 loop: CASSQVLFGEQFF. CDR3 nucleotides: TGCGCCAGCAGCCAAGTCCTATTCGGGGAGCAGTTCTTC.

In this sample, this clonotype turned up many times. The chain couples TRBV6-1 to TRBJ1-2; D unresolved. Per germline, CDR1 MNHNS and CDR2 SASEGT. CDR3 length: 14 amino acids. The V end lost 1 base, the J end lost 8 bases, and 14 bases lay between the germline ends. CDR3 nucleotides: TGTGCCAGCAGTGAAGAGCCACGGTCGCACGGCTACACCTTC. Protein product: CASSEEPRSHGYTF.

The sample holds many counts of this clonotype. The CDR3 spells CASSWGGTADNQPQHF. The DNA of the CDR3 is TGTGCCAGCAGCTGGGGAGGGACGGCCGACAATCAGCCCCAGCATTTT. The V gene is TRBV5-6, the J gene TRBJ1-5; a weak D match, TRBD1 (5 bases). Trimming removed 3 bases from V and 3 bases from J, with 16 bases in between. This CDR3 region has 16 residues. Germline V gives CDR1 SGHDT, CDR2 YYEEEE.

This clonotype was recorded many times. The chain couples TRBV29-1 to TRBJ1-2; 9 bases line up with TRBD1. The CDR3 runs to 11 residues. The germline CDR1 and CDR2 sequences are SQVTM and ANQGSEA. The ends lost 5 bases at V and 8 bases at J; junction bases unmatched: 3. In DNA form, the CDR3 reads TGCAGCGTTACAGGGGGCGTGGGCTACACCTTC. Residues: CSVTGGVGYTF.

The V gene is TRBV19, the J gene TRBJ2-3, with D tentatively TRBD1 or TRBD2 (5 bases each). V was trimmed by 5 bases and J by 6 bases, leaving 15 bases between them. The CDR3 runs to 14 residues. Germline-derived CDR1 and CDR2 are LNHDA and SQIVND (reference sequence). In DNA, the CDR3 is TGTGCCAGTAGTCCCCGGGACCCAGCGGATACGCAGTATTTT. Amino acid sequence: CASSPRDPADTQYF.

This clonotype was observed many times. The chain carries TRBV6-7 and TRBJ2-6; 7 bases agree with TRBD1. TRBV6-7 is reported as an ORF; its role is uncertain. After removal of 0 bases from V and 0 bases from J, the junction contained 5 bases not matched to a gene. The CDR3 has 18 amino acids. CDR3 loop: CASSYSIGGTSGANVLTF. The CDR3 nucleotides are TGTGCCAGCAGTTACTCGATAGGGGGCACCTCTGGGGCCAACGTCCTGACTTTC.

This clonotype was detected ten times or more. This chain connects TRBV3-1 to TRBJ2-1; 8 bases match TRBD1. With V trimmed by 8 bases and J by 2 bases, 2 bases remained unmatched. This CDR3 comprises 13 residues. The germline gives CDR1 LGHDT, CDR2 YNNKEL (reference sequence). The DNA of the CDR3 is TGTGCCAGCCGGGGACAGGCCTACAATGAGCAGTTCTTC. It codes for CASRGQAYNEQFF.